These T cell receptor beta chains were read from a single sample in a study of T cell changes during pregnancy in multiple sclerosis. Measured with immunoSEQ multiplex PCR; TCRdb has only the in-frame clones, and not every one. The top ten hold 9% of the sample, which has 45,000 or so clones, about nine tenths seen once. This material consisted of CD8+ T cells from peripheral blood mononuclear cells, taken after pregnancy. The receptor source for this set is a female donor with multiple sclerosis, enrolled in a pregnancy study. CDR3s include the opening cysteine and the closing phenylalanine or tryptophan. A D gene is named only where the DNA matches it firmly. Size tells how often a clone was seen (once, few, many) or the class of an expanded clone, and some rows leave it out.

J,D,size,V,CDR3,DNA
TRBJ2-1,NA,NA,TRBV11-3,CASSLAGNPGNEQFF,TGTGCCAGCAGCTTAGCAGGGAATCCTGGCAATGAGCAGTTCTTC
TRBJ1-1,NA,NA,TRBV28,CASSFIADRTEAFF,TGTGCCAGCAGTTTTATCGCTGACAGGACTGAAGCTTTCTTT
TRBJ2-1,TRBD2,NA,TRBV9,CASSGTIGTSGGSSYNEQFF,TGTGCCAGCAGCGGAACAATCGGGACTAGCGGGGGGAGCTCCTACAATGAGCAGTTCTTC
TRBJ2-1,NA,NA,TRBV6-4,CASSGTDSYNEQFF,TGTGCCAGCAGTGGGACAGACTCCTACAATGAGCAGTTCTTC
TRBJ1-2,TRBD1,NA,TRBV16,CASSQLAGGLDYGYTF,TGTGCCAGCAGCCAATTGGCAGGGGGCCTCGACTATGGCTACACCTTC
TRBJ2-5,TRBD2,NA,TRBV4-1,CASSQEGSGRIKETQYF,TGCGCCAGCAGCCAAGAAGGAAGCGGGAGAATCAAAGAGACCCAGTACTTC
TRBJ2-7,TRBD1,once,TRBV4-2,CASSQEMQGVSYEQYF,TGTGCCAGCAGCCAAGAAATGCAGGGGGTTTCCTACGAGCAGTACTTC
TRBJ2-7,NA,once,TRBV12-2,CASRFSGRGRREQYF,TGTGCAAGTCGCTTTAGCGGGAGGGGTCGTCGGGAGCAGTACTTC
TRBJ2-2,TRBD1,NA,TRBV10-2,CASREGTGLTGELFF,TGCGCCAGCAGGGAGGGGACAGGGCTAACCGGGGAGCTGTTTTTT
TRBJ2-3,TRBD2,once,TRBV4-2,CASSPGEGTQYF,TGTGCCAGCAGCCCCGGGGAGGGTACGCAGTATTTT
TRBJ1-4,TRBD1,NA,TRBV2,CASRGETGREKLFF,TGTGCCAGCAGGGGGGAGACAGGGAGGGAAAAACTGTTTTTT
TRBJ2-7,TRBD2,NA,TRBV30,CAWTPSGDEQYF,TGTGCCTGGACCCCCAGCGGGGACGAGCAGTACTTC
TRBJ2-1,NA,NA,TRBV10-2,CASSGALNEQFF,TGCGCCAGCAGTGGGGCCCTCAATGAGCAGTTCTTC
TRBJ2-7,TRBD1,NA,TRBV7-6,CASSLRGPQGALDEQYF,TGTGCCAGCAGCTTACGTGGCCCTCAGGGGGCCTTAGACGAGCAGTACTTC
TRBJ1-5,NA,NA,TRBV19,CASWTAPSNQPQHF,TGTGCCAGCTGGACAGCCCCTAGCAATCAGCCCCAGCATTTT
TRBJ2-7,TRBD1,NA,TRBV7-9,CASSLRFGPTGRYEQYF,TGTGCCAGCAGCTTACGCTTTGGGCCGACAGGGCGTTACGAGCAGTACTTC
TRBJ2-3,TRBD1,NA,TRBV18,CASSPTDRVKDTQYF,TGTGCCAGCTCACCGACGGACAGGGTTAAAGATACGCAGTATTTT
TRBJ1-1,TRBD1,NA,TRBV10-1,CASSETVPGQGWSTEAFF,TGCGCCAGCAGCGAGACGGTCCCGGGACAGGGGTGGAGCACTGAAGCTTTCTTT
TRBJ2-1,TRBD2,NA,TRBV5-1,CASSLEGLAGGYNEQFF,TGCGCCAGCAGCTTGGAGGGACTAGCGGGGGGATACAATGAGCAGTTCTTC
TRBJ2-2,NA,NA,TRBV7-7,CASSLEWQGITGELFF,TGTGCCAGCAGCTTAGAATGGCAGGGGATCACCGGGGAGCTGTTTTTT
TRBJ2-3,NA,once,TRBV9,CASSTGRDTDTQYF,TGTGCCAGCAGCACCGGACGGGACACAGATACGCAGTATTTT
TRBJ2-6,NA,NA,TRBV6-1,CASTTASSGANVLTF,TGTGCCAGCACAACCGCTAGCTCTGGGGCCAACGTCCTGACTTTC
TRBJ1-2,NA,NA,TRBV18,CASRNGQRTYGYTF,TGTGCCAGCCGAAACGGACAGAGAACCTATGGCTACACCTTC
TRBJ2-2,TRBD2,once,TRBV2,CASRSTLAGGETGELFF,TGTGCCAGCAGGTCGACACTAGCGGGAGGGGAGACCGGGGAGCTGTTTTTT
TRBJ2-7,NA,NA,TRBV2,CASSDEYNRSIHEQYF,TGTGCCAGCAGTGATGAATATAATCGGTCCATCCACGAGCAGTACTTC
TRBJ2-7,TRBD2,NA,TRBV7-2,CASSIGVAGAREQYF,TGTGCCAGCAGCATAGGGGTAGCGGGAGCGAGAGAGCAGTACTTC
TRBJ1-1,TRBD1,once,TRBV4-2,CASSLATGSEAEAFF,TGTGCCAGCAGCCTTGCGACAGGGTCAGAAGCTGAAGCTTTCTTT
TRBJ1-1,TRBD1,NA,TRBV9,CASSHGQETDRPTTEAFF,TGTGCCAGCAGCCACGGACAAGAAACGGACAGGCCCACCACTGAAGCTTTCTTT
TRBJ1-2,NA,NA,TRBV7-2,CASSRQLGGYTF,TGTGCCAGCAGCCGACAGCTCGGCGGCTACACCTTC
TRBJ2-7,TRBD1,NA,TRBV7-9,CASSFGTGKAYEQYF,TGTGCCAGCAGCTTTGGGACAGGGAAAGCCTACGAGCAGTACTTC
TRBJ2-2,TRBD2,NA,TRBV11-1,CASSLPRGANTGELFF,TGTGCCAGCAGCTTACCGCGGGGGGCGAACACCGGGGAGCTGTTTTTT
TRBJ2-1,NA,NA,TRBV7-9,CASSLGTSSSYNEQFF,TGTGCCAGCAGCTTAGGAACTAGCTCTTCCTACAATGAGCAGTTCTTC